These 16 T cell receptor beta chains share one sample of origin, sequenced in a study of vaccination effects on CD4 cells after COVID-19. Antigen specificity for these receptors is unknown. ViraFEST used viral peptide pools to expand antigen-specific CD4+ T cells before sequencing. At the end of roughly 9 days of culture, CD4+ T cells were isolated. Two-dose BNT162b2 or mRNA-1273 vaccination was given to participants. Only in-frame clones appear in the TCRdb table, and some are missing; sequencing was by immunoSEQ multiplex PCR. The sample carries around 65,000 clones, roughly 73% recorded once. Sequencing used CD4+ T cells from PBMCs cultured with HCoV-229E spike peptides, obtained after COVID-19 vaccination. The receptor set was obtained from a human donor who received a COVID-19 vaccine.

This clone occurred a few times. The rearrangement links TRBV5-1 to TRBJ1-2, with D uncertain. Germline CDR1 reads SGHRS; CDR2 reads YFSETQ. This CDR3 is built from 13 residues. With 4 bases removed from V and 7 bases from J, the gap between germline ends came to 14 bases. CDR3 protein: CASSPDGSAGYTF. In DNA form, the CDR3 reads TGCGCCAGCAGCCCGGACGGCTCCGCTGGCTACACCTTC.

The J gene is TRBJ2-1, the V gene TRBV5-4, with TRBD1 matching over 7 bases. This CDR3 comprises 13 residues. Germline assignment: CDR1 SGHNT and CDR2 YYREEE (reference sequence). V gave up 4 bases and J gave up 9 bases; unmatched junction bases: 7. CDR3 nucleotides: TGTGCCAGCAGCCCGCTTTACAGGGGTGAGCAGTTCTTC. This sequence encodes CASSPLYRGEQFF.

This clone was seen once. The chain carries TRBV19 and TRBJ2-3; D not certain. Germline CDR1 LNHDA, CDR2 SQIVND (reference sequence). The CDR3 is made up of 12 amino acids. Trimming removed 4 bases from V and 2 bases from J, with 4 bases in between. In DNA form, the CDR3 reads TGTGCCAGTAGTACCGACACAGATACGCAGTATTTT. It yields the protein CASSTDTDTQYF.

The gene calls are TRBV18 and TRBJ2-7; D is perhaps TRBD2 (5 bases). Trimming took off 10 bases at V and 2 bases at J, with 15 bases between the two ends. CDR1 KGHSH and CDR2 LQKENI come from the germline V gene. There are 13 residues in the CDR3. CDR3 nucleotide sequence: TGTGCCACCTCGGCGTATAGCGCCTACGAGCAGTACGTC. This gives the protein CATSAYSAYEQYV.

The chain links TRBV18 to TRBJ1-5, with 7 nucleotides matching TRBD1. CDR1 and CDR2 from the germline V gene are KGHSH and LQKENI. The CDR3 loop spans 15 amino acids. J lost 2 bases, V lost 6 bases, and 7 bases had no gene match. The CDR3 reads CASSAKGTGNQPQHF. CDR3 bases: TGTGCCAGCTCCGCTAAGGGGACAGGCAATCAGCCCCAGCATTTT.

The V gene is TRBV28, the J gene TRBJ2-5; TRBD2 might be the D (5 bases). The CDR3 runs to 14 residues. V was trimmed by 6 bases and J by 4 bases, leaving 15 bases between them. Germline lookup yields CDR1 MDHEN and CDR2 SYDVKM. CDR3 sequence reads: CASSTRAAGETQYF. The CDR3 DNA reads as TGTGCCAGCAGCACGAGGGCTGCAGGAGAGACCCAGTACTTC. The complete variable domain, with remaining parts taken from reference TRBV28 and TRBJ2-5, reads DVKVTQSSRYLVKRTGEKVFLECVQDMDHENMFWYRQDPGLGLRLIYFSYDVKMKEKGDIPEGYSVSREKKERFSLILESASTNQTSMYLCASSTRAAGETQYFGPGTRLLVL.

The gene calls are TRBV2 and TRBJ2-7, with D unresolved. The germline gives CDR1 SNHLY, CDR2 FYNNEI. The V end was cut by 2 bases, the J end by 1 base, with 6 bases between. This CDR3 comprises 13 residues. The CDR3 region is CASSESVSYEQYV. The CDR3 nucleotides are TGTGCCAGCAGTGAATCGGTTTCCTACGAGCAGTACGTC.

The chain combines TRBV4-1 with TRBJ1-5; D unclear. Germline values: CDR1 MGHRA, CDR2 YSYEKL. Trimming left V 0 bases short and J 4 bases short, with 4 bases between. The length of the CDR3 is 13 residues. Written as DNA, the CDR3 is TGCGCCAGCAGCCAAGAGAGGAATCAGCCCCAGCATTTT. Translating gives CASSQERNQPQHF.

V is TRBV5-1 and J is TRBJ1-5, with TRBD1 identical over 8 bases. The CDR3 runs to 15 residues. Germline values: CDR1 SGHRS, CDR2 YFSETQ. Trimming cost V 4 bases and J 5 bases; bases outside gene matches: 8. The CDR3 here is CASSRTGTGDQPQHF. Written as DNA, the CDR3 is TGCGCCAGCAGCCGGACCGGGACAGGCGATCAGCCCCAGCATTTT.

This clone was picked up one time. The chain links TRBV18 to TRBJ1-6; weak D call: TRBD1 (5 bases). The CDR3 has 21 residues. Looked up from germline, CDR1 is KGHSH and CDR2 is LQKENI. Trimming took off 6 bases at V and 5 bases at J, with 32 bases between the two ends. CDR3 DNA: TGTGCCAGCTCTCGCTTCCACCTGGAAGCAGGGCAAGGTTCGGATAATTCACCCCTCCACTTT. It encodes CASSRFHLEAGQGSDNSPLHF.

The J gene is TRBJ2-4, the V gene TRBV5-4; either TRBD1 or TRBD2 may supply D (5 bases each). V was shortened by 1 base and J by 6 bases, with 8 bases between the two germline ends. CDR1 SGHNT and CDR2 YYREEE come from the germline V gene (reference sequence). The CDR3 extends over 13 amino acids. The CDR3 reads CASSLPGRNIQYF. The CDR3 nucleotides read TGTGCCAGCAGCTTGCCAGGGAGAAACATTCAGTACTTC.

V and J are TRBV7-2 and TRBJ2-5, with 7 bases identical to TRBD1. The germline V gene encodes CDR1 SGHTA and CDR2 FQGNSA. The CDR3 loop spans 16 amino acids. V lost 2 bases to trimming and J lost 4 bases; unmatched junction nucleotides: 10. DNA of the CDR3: TGTGCCAGCAGCTTATTAAGGGGGCAGGTCGGAGAGACCCAGTACTTC. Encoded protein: CASSLLRGQVGETQYF.

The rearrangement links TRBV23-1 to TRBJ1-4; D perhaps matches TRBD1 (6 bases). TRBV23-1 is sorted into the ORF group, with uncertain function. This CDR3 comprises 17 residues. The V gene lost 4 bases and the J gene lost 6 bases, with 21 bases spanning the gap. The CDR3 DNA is TGCGCCAGCAGTCCGCTCGCGGAGGGGGGGCGTGATGAAAAACTGTTTTTT. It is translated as CASSPLAEGGRDEKLFF.

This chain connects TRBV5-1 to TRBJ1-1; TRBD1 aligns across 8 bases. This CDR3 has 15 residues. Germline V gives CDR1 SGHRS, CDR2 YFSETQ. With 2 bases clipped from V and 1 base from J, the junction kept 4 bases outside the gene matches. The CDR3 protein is CASSLSGTGNTEAFF. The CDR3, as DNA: TGCGCCAGCAGCTTATCCGGGACAGGGAACACTGAAGCTTTCTTT.

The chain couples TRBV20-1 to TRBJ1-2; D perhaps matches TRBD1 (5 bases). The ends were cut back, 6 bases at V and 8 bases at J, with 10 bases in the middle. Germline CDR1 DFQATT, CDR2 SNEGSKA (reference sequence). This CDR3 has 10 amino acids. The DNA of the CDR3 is TGCAGTGCAGATCGACAGGGCTACACCTTC. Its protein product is CSADRQGYTF.

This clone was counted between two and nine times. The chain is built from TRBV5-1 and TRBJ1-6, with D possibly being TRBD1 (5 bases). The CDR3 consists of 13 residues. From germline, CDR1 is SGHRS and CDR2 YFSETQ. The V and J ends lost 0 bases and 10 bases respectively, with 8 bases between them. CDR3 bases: TGCGCCAGCAGCTTGGCAGGGTTGTCACCCCTCCACTTT. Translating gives CASSLAGLSPLHF.